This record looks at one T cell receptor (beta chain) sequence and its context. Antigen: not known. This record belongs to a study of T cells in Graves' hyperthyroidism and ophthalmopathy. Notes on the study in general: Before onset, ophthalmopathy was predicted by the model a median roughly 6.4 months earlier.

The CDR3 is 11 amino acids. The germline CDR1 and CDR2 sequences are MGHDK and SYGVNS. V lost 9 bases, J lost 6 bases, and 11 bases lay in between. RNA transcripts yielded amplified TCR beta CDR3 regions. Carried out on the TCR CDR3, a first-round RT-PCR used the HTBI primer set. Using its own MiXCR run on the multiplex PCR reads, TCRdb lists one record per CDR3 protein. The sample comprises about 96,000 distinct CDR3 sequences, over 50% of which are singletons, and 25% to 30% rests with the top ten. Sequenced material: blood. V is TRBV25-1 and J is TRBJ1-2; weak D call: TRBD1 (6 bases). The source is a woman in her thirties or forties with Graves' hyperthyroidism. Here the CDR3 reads CARQGLHGYTF. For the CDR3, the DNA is TGTGCCAGACAGGGCCTCCATGGCTACACCTTC.